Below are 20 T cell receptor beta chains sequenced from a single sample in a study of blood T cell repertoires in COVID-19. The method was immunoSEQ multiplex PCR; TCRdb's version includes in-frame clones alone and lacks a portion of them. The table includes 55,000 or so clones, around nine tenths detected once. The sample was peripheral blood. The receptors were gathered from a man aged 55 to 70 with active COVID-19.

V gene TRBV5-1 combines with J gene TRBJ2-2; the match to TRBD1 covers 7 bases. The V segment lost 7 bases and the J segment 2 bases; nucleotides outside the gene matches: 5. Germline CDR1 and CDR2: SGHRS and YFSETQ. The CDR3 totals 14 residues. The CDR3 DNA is TGCGCCAGCTACAGGGGAGCAAACACCGGGGAGCTGTTTTTT. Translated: CASYRGANTGELFF.

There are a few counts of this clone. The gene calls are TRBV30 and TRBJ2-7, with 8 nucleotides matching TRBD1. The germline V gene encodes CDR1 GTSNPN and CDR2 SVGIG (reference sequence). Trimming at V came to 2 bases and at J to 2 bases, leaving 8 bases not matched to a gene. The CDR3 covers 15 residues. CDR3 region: CAWSTKDRATYEQYF. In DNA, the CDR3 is TGTGCCTGGAGTACAAAGGACAGGGCAACCTACGAGCAGTACTTC.

The CDR3 loop reads CASSLDPQAYEQYF. CDR3 nucleotide sequence: TGTGCCAGCAGCTTGGATCCACAGGCCTACGAGCAGTACTTC. This chain links TRBV5-4 with TRBJ2-7, with D possibly being TRBD1 (5 bases). V was clipped by 0 bases and J by 2 bases, with 9 bases between them. This CDR3 contains 14 residues. Germline V gene data show CDR1 as SGHNT and CDR2 as YYREEE (reference sequence). Combining the CDR3 with reference TRBV5-4 and TRBJ2-7 gives the whole variable domain ETGVTQSPTHLIKTRGQQVTLRCSSQSGHNTVSWYQQALGQGPQFIFQYYREEENGRGNFPPRFSGLQFPNYSSELNVNALELDDSALYLCASSLDPQAYEQYFGPGTRLTVT.

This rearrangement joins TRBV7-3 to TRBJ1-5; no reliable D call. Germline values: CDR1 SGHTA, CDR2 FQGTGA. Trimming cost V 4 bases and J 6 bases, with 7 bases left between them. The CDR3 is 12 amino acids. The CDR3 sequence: CASSSRFQPQHF. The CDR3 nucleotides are TGTGCCAGCAGCTCCAGGTTTCAGCCCCAGCATTTT. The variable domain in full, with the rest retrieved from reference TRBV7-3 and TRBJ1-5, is GAGVSQTPSNKVTEKGKYVELRCDPISGHTALYWYRQSLGQGPEFLIYFQGTGAADDSGLPNDRFFAVRPEGSVSTLKIQRTERGDSAVYLCASSSRFQPQHFGDGTRLSIL.

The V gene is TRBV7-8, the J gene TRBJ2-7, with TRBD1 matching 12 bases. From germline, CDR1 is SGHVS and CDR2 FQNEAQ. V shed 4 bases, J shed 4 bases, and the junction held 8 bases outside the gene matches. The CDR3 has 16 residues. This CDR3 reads CASSSRDRGLGYEQYF. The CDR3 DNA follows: TGTGCCAGCAGCTCCCGGGACAGGGGGCTCGGTTACGAGCAGTACTTC.

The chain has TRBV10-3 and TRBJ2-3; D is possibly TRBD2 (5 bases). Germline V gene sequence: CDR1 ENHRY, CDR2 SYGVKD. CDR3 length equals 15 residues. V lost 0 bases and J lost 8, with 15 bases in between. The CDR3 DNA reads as TGTGCCATCAGTGAGTCGAACAGTGGTGAGGGTACGCAGTATTTT. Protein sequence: CAISESNSGEGTQYF.

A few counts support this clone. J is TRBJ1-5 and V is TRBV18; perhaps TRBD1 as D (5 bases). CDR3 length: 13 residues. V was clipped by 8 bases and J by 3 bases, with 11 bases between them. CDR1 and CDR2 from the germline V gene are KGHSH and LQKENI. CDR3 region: CASRRDFNQPQHF. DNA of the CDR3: TGTGCCAGCCGCCGGGACTTCAATCAGCCCCAGCATTTT.

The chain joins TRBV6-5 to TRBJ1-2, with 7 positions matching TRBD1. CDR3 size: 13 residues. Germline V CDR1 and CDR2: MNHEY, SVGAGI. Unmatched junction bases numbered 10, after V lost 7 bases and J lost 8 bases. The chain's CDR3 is CASIGRGQWGYTF. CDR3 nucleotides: TGTGCCAGCATAGGCCGGGGACAGTGGGGCTACACCTTC.

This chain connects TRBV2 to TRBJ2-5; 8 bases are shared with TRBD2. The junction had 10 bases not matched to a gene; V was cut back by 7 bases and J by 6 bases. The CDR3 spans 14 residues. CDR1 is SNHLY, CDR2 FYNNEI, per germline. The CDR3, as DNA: TGTGCCAGCACCCCGGGGGGGGGCCCGAAGACCCAGTACTTC. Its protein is CASTPGGGPKTQYF.

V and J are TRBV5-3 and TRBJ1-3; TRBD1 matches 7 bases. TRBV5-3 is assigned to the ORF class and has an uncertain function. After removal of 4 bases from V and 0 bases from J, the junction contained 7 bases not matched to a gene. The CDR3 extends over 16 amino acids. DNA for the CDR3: TGTGCCAGAAGCAAAAGACAGGGAAACTCTGGAAACACCATATATTTT. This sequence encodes CARSKRQGNSGNTIYF.

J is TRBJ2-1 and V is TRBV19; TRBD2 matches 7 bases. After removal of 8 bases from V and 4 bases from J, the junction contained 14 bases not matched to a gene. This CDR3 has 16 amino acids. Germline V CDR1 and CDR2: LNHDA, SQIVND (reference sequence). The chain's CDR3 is CASRRGGAGKYNEQFF. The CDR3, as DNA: TGTGCCAGTCGCCGTGGTGGAGCGGGAAAATACAATGAGCAGTTCTTC.

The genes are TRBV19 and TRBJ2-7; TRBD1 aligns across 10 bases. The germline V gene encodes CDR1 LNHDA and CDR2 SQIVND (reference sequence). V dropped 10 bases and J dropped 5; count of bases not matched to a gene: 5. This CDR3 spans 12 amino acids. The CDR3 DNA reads TGTGCCACCAGACAGGGGGCCCACGAGCAGTACTTC. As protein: CATRQGAHEQYF.

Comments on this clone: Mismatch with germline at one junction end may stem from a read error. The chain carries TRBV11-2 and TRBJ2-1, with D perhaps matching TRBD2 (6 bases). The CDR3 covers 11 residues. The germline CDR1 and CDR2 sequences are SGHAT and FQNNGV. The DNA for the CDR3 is TGTGCCAGCAGCTCCGCCCTTACTAGCCTCTTC. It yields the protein CASSSALTSLF.

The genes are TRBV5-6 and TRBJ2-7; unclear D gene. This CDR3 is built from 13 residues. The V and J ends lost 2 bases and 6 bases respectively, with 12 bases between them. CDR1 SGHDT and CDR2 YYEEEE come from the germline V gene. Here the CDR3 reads CASSFVASGEQYF. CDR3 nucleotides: TGTGCCAGCAGCTTCGTAGCATCCGGCGAGCAGTACTTC.

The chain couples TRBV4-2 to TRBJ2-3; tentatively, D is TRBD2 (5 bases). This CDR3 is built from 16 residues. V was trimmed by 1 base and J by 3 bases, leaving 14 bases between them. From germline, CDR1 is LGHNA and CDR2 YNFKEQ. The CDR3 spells CASSQVSREWTDTQYF. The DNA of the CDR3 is TGTGCCAGCAGCCAAGTTTCCCGGGAATGGACAGATACGCAGTATTTT.

CDR3 DNA sequence: TGTGCCAGCAGCACAGACACTGAAGCTTTCTTT. This translates into CASSTDTEAFF. V usage is TRBV6-6 and J usage is TRBJ1-1; D not certain. The CDR3 covers 11 residues. Germline V gives CDR1 MNHNY, CDR2 SVGAGI (reference sequence). Deletions cut 6 bases from V and 3 bases from J, with 5 bases between.

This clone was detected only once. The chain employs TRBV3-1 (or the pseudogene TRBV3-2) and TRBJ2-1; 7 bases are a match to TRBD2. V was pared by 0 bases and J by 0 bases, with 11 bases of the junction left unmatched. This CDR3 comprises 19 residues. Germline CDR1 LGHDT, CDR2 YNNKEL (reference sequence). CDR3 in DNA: TGTGCCAGCAGCCAAGAGGCTAGCGGCCGCCGCCCCTCCTACAATGAGCAGTTCTTC. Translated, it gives CASSQEASGRRPSYNEQFF.

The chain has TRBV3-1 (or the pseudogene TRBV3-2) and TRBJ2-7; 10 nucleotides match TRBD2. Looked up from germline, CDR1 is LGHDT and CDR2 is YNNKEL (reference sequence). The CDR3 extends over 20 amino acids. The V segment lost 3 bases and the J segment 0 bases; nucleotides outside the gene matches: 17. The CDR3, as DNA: TGTGCCAGCAGCCAGGACTCCCTAGTAGTAGCGGGAGGACTCTCCTACGAGCAGTACTTC. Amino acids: CASSQDSLVVAGGLSYEQYF.

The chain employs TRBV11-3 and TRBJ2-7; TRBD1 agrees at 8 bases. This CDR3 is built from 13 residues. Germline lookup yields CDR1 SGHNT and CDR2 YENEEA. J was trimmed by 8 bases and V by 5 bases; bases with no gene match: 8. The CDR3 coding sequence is TGTGCCAGCAGCCGGGACAGGTTATCTCAGCAGTACTTC. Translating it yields CASSRDRLSQQYF.

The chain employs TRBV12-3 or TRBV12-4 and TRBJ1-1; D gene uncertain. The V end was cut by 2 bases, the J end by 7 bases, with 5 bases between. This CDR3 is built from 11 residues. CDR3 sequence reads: CASSLYSEAFF. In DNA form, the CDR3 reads TGTGCCAGCAGTTTATACAGTGAAGCTTTCTTT.